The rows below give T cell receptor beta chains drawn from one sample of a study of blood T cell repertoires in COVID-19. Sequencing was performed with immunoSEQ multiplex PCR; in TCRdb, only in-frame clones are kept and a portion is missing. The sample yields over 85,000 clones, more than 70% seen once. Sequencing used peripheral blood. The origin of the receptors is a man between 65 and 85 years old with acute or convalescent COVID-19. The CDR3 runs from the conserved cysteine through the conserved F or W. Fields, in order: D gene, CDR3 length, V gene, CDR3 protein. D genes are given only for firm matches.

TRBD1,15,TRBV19,CASSIGQGVNQPQHF
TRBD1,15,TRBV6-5,CASSYTRQGGSEAFF
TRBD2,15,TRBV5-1,CASSSSGVNTGELFF
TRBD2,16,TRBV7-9,CASSLRLAGGYNEQFF
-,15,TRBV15,CATSRLAEGGETQYF
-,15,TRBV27,CASSLSQGGADTQYF
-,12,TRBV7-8,CASSQARETQYF
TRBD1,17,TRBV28,CASSLYLFGTGGQPQHF
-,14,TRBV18,CASSRLPSNNEQFF
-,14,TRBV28,CASSLGGSRYGYTF
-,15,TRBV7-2,CASSLWGRGNSPLHF
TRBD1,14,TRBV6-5,CASSYYRTGDEQYF
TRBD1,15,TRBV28,CASTVTGTENSPLHF
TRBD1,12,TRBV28,CASTYGTVEAFF
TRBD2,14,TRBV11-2,CASSWGTSGLEQFF
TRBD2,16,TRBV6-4,CASSGMGTSGLNEQFF
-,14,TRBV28,CASSRGTVTYEQYF